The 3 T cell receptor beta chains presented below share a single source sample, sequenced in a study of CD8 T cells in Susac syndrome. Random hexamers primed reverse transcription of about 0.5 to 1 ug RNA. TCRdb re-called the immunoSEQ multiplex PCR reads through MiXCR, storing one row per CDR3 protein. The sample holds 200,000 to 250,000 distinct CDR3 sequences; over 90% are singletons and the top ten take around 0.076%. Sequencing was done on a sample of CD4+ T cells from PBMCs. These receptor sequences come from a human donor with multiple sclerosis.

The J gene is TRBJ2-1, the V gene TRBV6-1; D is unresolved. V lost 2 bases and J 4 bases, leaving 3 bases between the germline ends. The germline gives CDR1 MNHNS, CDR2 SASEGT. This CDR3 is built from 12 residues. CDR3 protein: CASSERYNEQFF. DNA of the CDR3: TGTGCCAGCAGTGAAAGATACAATGAGCAGTTCTTC.

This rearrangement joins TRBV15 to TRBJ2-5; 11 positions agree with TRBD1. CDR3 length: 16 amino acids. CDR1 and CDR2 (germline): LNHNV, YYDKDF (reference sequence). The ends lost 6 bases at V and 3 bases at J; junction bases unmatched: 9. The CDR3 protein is CATSGVGTGGKETQYF. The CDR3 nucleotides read TGTGCCACCAGTGGCGTCGGGACAGGGGGGAAAGAGACCCAGTACTTC.

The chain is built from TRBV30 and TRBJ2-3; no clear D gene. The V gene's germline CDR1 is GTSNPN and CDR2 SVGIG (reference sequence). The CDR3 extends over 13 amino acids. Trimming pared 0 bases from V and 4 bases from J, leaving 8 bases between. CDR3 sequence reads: CAWSVPRADTQYF. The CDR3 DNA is TGTGCCTGGAGTGTACCACGAGCAGATACGCAGTATTTT.